This T cell receptor beta chain was identified in a study of cytomegalovirus exposure and HLA in healthy donors. Background on the study: In an early release, HLA-typed donors contributed some 80 million unique TCR sequences.

Notes on this clone: No antigen is known for it.

Germline values: CDR1 SNHLY, CDR2 FYNNEI. The CDR3 runs 14 residues. The V end was cut by 3 bases, the J end by 8 bases, with 16 bases between. PCR was performed using 60 Vbeta and 13 Jbeta primers. The data were produced by immunoSEQ multiplex PCR, yet TCRdb's version contains in-frame clones alone and is incomplete. The data contain under 250,000 clones, around 81% of them seen just once; the ten biggest clones take up more than 8.5%. Notes on the study in general: In all likelihood, a cluster of highly shared sequence variants was a sequencing artifact. Data from an earlier analysis indicated that most TCR beta V segments were productive either about 87% or about 30% of the time.

Sequencing was performed on PBMCs. The clonotype was recovered from a woman aged 45-65 years in good health and CMV-seropositive. The chain uses TRBV2 and TRBJ1-2; D remains unclear. DNA of the CDR3: TGTGCCAGCAGTGAGCTCAGGATGGGTAGGGGCTACACCTTC. This codes for CASSELRMGRGYTF.